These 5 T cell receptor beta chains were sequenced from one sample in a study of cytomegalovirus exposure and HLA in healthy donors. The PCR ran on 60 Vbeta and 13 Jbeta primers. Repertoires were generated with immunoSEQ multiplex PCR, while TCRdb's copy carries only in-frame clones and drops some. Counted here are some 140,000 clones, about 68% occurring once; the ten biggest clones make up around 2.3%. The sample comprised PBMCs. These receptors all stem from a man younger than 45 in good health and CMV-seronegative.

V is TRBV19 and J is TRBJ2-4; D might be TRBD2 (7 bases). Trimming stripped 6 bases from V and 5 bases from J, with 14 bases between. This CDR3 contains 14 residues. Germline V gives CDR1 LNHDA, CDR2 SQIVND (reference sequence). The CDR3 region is CASSMGGGQNIQYF. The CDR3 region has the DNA TGTGCCAGTAGCATGGGAGGGGGTCAAAACATTCAGTACTTC. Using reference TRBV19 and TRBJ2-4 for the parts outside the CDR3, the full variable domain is DGGITQSPKYLFRKEGQNVTLSCEQNLNHDAMYWYRQDPGQGLRLIYYSQIVNDFQKGDIAEGYSVSREKKESFPLTVTSAQKNPTAFYLCASSMGGGQNIQYFGAGTRLSVL.

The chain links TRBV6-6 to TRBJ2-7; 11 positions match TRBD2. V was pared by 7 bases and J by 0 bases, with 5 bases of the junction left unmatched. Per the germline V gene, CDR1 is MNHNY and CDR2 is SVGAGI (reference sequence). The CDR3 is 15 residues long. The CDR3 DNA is TGTGCCAGCACCCTAACTAGCGGGAGCTCCTACGAGCAGTACTTC. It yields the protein CASTLTSGSSYEQYF.

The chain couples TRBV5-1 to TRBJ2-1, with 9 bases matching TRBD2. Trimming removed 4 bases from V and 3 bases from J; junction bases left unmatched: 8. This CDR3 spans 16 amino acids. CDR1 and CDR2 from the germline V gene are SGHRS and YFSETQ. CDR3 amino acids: CASSPGLAGNYNEQFF. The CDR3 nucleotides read TGCGCCAGCAGCCCTGGGCTAGCGGGGAACTACAATGAGCAGTTCTTC.

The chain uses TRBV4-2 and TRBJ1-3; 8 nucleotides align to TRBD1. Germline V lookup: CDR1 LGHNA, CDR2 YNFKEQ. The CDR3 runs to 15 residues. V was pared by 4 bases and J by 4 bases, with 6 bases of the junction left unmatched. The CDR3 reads CASSPGQGSGNTIYF. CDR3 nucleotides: TGTGCCAGCAGCCCCGGACAGGGATCAGGAAACACCATATATTTT.

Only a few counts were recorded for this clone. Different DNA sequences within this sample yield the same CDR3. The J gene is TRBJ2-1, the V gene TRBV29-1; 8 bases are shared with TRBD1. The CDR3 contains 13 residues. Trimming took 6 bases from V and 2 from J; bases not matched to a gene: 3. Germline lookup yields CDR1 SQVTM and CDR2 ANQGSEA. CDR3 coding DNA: TGCAGCGTGTCAGGGGGCCCCTACAATGAGCAGTTCTTC. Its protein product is CSVSGGPYNEQFF.